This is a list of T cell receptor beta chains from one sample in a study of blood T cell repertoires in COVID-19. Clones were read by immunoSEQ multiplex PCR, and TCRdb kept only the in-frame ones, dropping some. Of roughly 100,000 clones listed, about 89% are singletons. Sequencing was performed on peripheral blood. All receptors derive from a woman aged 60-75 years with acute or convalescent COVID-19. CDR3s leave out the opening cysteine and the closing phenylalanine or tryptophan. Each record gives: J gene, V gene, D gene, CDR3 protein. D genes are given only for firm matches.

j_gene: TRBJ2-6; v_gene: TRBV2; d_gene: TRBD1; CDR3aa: ASRGQGPFLGGANVLT
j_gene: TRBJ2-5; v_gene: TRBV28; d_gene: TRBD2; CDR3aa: ASSTGGLAGEETQY
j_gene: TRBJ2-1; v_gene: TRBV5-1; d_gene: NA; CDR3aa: ASSPYETRGNEQF
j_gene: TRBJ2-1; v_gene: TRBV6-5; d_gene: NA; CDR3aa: ASSSHGNEQF
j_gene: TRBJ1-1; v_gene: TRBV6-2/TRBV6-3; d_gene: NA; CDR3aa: ASSYLGGQAF
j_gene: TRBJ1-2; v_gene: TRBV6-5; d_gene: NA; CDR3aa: ASSYSSGAKTYGYT
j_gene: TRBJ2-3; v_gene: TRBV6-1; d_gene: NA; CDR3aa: ASSESRDTDTQY
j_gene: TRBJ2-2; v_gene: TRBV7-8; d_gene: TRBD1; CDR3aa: ASSFGTGRNTGELF
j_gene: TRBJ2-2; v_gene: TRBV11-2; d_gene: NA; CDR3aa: ASSPITGSTGELF
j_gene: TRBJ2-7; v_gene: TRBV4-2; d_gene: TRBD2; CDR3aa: ASSQELAGNYEQY
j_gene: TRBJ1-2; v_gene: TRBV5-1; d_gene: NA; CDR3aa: ASTPAVTAQGYGYT
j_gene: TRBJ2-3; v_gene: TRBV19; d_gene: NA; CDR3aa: ALGLPRTDTQY
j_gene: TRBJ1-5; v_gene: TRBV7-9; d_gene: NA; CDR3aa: ASSLGRGRGFYQPQH
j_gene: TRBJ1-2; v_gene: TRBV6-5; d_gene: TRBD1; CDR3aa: ASIRQGGTNYGYT
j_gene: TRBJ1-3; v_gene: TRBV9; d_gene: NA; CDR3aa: ASSPRQSGNTIY
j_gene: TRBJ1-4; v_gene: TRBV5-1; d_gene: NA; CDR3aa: ASSLLEGRSEKLF
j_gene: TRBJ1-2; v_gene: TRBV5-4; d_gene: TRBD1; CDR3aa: ASSGQGAIYGYT
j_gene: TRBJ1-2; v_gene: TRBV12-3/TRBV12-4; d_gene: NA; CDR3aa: ASSPSSRYGYT
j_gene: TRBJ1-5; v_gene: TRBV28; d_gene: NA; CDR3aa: ASSRDSNQPQH
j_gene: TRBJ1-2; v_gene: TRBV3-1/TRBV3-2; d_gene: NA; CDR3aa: ASSQVKGGNYGYT
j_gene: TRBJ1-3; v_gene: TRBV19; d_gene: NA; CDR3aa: ASSPAGNTIY
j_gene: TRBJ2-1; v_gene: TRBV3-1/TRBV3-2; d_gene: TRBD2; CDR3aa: ASSPNLAAYNEQF
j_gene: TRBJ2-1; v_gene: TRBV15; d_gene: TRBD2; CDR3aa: ATSGGGLAGSSYNEQF
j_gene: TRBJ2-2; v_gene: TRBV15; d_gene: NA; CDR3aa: ATSRGSGTGELF
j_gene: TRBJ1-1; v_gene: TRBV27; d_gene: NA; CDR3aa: ASERGTEAF
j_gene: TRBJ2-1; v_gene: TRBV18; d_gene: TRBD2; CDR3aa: ASSPGTSGRDSYNEQF
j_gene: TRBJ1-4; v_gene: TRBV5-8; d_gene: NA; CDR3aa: ASSLGEKINEKLF
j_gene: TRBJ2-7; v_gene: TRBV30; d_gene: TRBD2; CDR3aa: ASDQAGGFYEQY
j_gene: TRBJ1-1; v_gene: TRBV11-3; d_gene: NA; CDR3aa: ASSKDGRENTEAF
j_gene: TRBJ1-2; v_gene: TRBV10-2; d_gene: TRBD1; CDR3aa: ASTSDRNYGYT
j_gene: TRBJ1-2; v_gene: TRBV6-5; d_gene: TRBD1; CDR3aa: ASSQDRGIYGYT
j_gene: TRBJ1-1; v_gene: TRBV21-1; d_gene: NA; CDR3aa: ASSKGYGLIDTEAF
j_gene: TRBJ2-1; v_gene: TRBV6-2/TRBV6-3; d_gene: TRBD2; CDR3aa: ASSSITSGSRNEQF
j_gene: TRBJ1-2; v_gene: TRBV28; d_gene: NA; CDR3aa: ASRPLRGIDYGYT
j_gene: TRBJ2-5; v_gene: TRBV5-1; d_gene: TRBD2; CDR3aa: ASSLETSGSWETQY
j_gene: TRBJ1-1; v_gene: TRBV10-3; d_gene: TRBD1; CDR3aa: AISATGQDTEAF
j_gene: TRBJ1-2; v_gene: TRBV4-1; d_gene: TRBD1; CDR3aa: ASSQGQGINYGYT
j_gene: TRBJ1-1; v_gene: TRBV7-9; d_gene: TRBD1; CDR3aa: ASSDRQGASTEAF
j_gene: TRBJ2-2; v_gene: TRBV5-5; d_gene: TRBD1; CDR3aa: ASSSGQGHGELF
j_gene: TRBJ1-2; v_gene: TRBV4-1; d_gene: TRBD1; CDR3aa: ASSLRTGSGYT
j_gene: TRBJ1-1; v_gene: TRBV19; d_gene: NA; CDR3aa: ASSNRVRDSAF
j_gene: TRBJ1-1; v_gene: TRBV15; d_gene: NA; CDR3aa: ATSRDRAGVGTEAF
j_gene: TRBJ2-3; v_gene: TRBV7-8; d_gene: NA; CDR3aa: ASSVRPGDTQY
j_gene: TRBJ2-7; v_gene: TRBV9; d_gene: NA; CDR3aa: ASSVAGEILAEQY
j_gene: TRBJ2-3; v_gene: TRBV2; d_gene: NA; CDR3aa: ASREGSAYTDTQY
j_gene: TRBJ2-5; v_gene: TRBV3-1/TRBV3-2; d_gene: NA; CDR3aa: ASSQEFGGRGTQY
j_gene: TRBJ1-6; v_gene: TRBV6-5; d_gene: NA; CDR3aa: ASSYGNFGGNSPLH
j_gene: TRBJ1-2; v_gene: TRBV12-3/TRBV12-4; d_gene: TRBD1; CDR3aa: ASSLDRGSGYT
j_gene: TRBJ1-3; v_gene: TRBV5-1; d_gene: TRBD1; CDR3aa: ASSPSPGQGAGNTIY
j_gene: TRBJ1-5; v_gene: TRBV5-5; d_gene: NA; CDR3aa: ASSLKGGANQPQH
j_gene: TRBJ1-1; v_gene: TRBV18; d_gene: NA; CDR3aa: ASSRQFEAF
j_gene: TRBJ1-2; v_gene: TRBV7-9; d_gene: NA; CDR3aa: ASSFADTGGYT
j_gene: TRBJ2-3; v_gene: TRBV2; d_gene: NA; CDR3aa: ASSRNAGSTDTQY
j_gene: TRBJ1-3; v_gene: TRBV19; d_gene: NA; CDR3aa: ASSIAVISGNTIY
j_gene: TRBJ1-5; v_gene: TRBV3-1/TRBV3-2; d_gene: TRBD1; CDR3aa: ASSRTGDGYSNQPQH
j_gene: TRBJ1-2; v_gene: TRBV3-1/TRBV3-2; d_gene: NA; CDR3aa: ASSQAAGAHGYT